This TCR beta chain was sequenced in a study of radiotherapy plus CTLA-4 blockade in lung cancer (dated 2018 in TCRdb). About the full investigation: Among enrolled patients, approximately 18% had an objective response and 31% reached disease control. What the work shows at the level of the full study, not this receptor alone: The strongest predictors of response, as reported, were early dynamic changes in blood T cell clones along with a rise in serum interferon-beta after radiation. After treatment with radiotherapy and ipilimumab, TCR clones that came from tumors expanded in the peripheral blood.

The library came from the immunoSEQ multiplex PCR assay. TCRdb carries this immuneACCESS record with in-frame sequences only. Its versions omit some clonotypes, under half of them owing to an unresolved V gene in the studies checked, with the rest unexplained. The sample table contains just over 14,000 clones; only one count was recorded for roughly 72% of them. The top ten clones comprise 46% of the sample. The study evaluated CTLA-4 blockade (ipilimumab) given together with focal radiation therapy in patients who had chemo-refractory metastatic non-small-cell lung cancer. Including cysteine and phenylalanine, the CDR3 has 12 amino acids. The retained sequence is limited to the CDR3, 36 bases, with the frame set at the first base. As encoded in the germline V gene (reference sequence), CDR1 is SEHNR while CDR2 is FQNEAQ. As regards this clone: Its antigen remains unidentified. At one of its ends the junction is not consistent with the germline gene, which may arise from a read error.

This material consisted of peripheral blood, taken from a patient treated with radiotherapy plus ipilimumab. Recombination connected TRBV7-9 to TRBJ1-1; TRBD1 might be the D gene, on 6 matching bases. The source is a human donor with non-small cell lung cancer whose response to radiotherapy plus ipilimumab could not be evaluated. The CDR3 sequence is CASSLGALFTEF. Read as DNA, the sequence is TGTGCCAGCAGCTTGGGGGCCCTTTTCACTGAATTT. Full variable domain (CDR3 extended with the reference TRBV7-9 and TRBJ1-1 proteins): DTGVSQNPRHKITKRGQNVTFRCDPISEHNRLYWYRQTLGQGPEFLTYFQNEAQLEKSRLLSDRFSAERPKGSFSTLEIQRTEQGDSAMYLCASSLGALFTEFGQGTRLTVV.